The clone carrying this T cell receptor (beta chain) has more than one count but fewer than ten. Its antigen is not known. These data originate in a study of identical twins. TCRdb used MiXCR to reprocess the 5' RACE reads, holding one entry per CDR3 protein. The repertoire holds a few hundred thousand distinct CDR3 sequences, with roughly 9% as singletons. Study results and limitations: Monozygotic twin pairs showed more out-of-frame TCR alpha sharing than models estimated. Cord blood beta clonotypes that were abundant carried fewer insertions, and memory repertoires showed no such trend.

The germline CDR1 and CDR2 sequences are MNHEY and SMNVEV (reference sequence). V was cut by 4 bases and J by 7 bases, with 8 bases left in between. The CDR3 spans 12 residues. The V and J genes are TRBV27 and TRBJ2-1, with TRBD1 as a possible D gene (6 bases). Sequenced sample: naive T cells sorted from blood. The clonotype originates from a woman aged 45-60 years in good health. CDR3 region: CASSYRENEQFF. The CDR3 DNA reads TGTGCCAGCAGTTACAGGGAAAATGAGCAGTTCTTC.